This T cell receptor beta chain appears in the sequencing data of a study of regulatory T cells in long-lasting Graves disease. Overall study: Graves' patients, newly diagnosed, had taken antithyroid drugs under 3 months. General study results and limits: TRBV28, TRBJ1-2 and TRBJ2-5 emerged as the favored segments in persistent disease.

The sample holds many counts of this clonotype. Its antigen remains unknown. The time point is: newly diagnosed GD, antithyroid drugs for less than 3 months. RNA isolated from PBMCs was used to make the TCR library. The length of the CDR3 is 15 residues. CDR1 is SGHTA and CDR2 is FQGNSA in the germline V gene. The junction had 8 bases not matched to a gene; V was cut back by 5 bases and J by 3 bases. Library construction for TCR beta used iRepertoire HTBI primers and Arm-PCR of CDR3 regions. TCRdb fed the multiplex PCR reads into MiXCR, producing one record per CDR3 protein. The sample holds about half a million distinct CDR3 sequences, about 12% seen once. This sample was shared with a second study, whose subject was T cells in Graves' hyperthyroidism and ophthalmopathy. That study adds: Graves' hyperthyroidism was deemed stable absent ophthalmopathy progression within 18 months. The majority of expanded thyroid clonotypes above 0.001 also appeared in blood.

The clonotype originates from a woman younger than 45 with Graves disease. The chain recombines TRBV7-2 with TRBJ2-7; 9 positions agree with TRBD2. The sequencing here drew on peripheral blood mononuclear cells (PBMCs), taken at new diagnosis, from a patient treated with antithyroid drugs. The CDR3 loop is CASSDRSSGSYEQYF. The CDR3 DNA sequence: TGTGCCAGCAGCGATCGAAGTAGCGGGAGCTACGAGCAGTACTTC.